These 3 T cell receptor beta chains share one sample of origin, sequenced in a study of neurological immune-mediated disorders. TCRdb reprocessed the 5' RACE reads via MiXCR and lists one record per CDR3 protein. This table has about 66,000 distinct CDR3 sequences, about 3.4% appearing once. Sequenced material: PBMCs. These receptor sequences come from a man aged 35 to 55 with multiple sclerosis.

This clonotype occurred many times. The junction departs from the called germline gene at one end, perhaps through a read error. J is TRBJ2-5 and V is TRBV6-5; the D gene is possibly TRBD2 (7 bases). This CDR3 is 13 amino acids long. Germline V CDR1 and CDR2: MNHEY, SVGAGI. The CDR3 loop reads CATSRGAGETQYF. The CDR3 DNA follows: TGTGCCACCAGTCGGGGGGCCGGAGAGACCCAGTACTTC.

This clonotype was picked up many times. J is TRBJ1-3 and V is TRBV7-4; D gene uncertain. The V and J ends lost 1 base and 0 bases respectively, with 10 bases between them. Per germline, CDR1 SGHVT and CDR2 SQSDAQ. The CDR3 extends over 16 amino acids. In DNA form, the CDR3 reads TGTGCCAGCAGCTTAGAGGACGGAACCTCTGGAAACACCATATATTTT. It specifies CASSLEDGTSGNTIYF. Using reference TRBV7-4 and TRBJ1-3 for the parts outside the CDR3, the full variable domain is GAGVSQSPRYKVAKRGRDVALRCDSISGHVTLYWYRQTLGQGSEVLTYSQSDAQRDKSGRPSGRFSAERPERSVSTLKIQRTEQGDSAVYLCASSLEDGTSGNTIYFGEGSWLTVV.

This clonotype has a count of ten or more. This chain links TRBV7-2 with TRBJ2-3; the D is unclear. Looked up from germline, CDR1 is SGHTA and CDR2 is FQGNSA. The ends were cut back, 3 bases at V and 10 bases at J, with 2 bases in the middle. The CDR3 totals 9 residues. CDR3 loop: CASSFSQYF. In DNA form, the CDR3 reads TGTGCCAGCAGCTTCTCGCAGTATTTT.